This TCR beta chain was recorded in a study of regulatory T cells in long-lasting Graves disease. Findings and limits, study-wide: Persistent Graves' patients had lower TCR diversity than newly diagnosed ones. Persistent patients shared some 2,900 public clonotypes among themselves. Newly diagnosed patients shared fewer, at some 900.

As to time point: newly diagnosed GD, antithyroid drugs for less than 3 months. The TCR library was made from RNA extracted from PBMCs. Notes on this clonotype: The antigen remains undetermined.

CDR1 and CDR2 (germline): SQVTM, ANQGSEA. This CDR3 is built from 13 residues. V shed 4 bases and J shed 7 bases, with 14 bases lying between them. Through Arm-PCR of CDR3 regions and iRepertoire HTBI primers, TCR beta libraries were built. MiXCR, run by TCRdb on the multiplex PCR reads, gives a single entry per CDR3 protein. Of roughly 380,000 distinct CDR3 sequences listed, approximately 15% are singletons. These data were likewise used in another study, on T cells in Graves' hyperthyroidism and ophthalmopathy.

V is TRBV29-1 and J is TRBJ2-1, with TRBD1 as a possible D gene (6 bases). The source was peripheral blood mononuclear cells (PBMCs), collected at new diagnosis, from a patient treated with antithyroid drugs. This clonotype originated in a man aged 35 to 55 with Graves disease. The chain's CDR3 is CSVGGQGSNEQFF. The CDR3 bases are TGCAGCGTTGGCGGGCAGGGGTCGAATGAGCAGTTCTTC.